The 6 T cell receptor beta chains given below trace back to one sample, sequenced in a study of radiotherapy plus CTLA-4 blockade in lung cancer. Measured with immunoSEQ multiplex PCR; TCRdb has only the in-frame clones, and not every one. The data show around 18,000 clones, more than 75% seen once. The sample consisted of peripheral blood, taken from a patient treated with radiotherapy plus ipilimumab. The origin of the receptors is a human donor with non-small cell lung cancer whose response to radiotherapy plus ipilimumab could not be evaluated.

The chain combines TRBV29-1 with TRBJ2-5, with D maybe TRBD1 (5 bases). Trimming took off 4 bases at V and 2 bases at J, with 8 bases between the two ends. The CDR3 totals 12 residues. Per the germline V gene, CDR1 is SQVTM and CDR2 is ANQGSEA. As DNA, the CDR3 is TGCAGCGTTGCCAGGGCTCAAGAGACCCAGTACTTC. The encoded protein is CSVARAQETQYF.

This chain joins TRBV19 and TRBJ1-3; D remains unclear. This CDR3 is built from 15 residues. The V end lost 2 bases, the J end lost 4 bases, and 12 bases lay between the germline ends. Germline V gives CDR1 LNHDA, CDR2 SQIVND (reference sequence). Written as DNA, the CDR3 is TGTGCCAGTAGTATATTCTGGGGAGCCGGAAACACCATATATTTT. Translated, it gives CASSIFWGAGNTIYF. The variable domain in full, with the rest retrieved from reference TRBV19 and TRBJ1-3, is DGGITQSPKYLFRKEGQNVTLSCEQNLNHDAMYWYRQDPGQGLRLIYYSQIVNDFQKGDIAEGYSVSREKKESFPLTVTSAQKNPTAFYLCASSIFWGAGNTIYFGEGSWLTVV.

This sequence joins TRBV27 and TRBJ2-1; D is possibly TRBD1 (5 bases). The V end was cut by 7 bases, the J end by 8 bases, with 27 bases between. Germline-derived CDR1 and CDR2 are MNHEY and SMNVEV (reference sequence). The CDR3 spans 17 residues. For the CDR3, the DNA is TGTGCCAGCAAGTTAGTATCTCAACAGGAGAGGTTCGATGAGCAGTTCTTC. It translates to CASKLVSQQERFDEQFF.

The V call is TRBV6-5, the J call TRBJ2-1, with 11 bases fitting TRBD1. There are 16 residues in the CDR3. Germline assignment: CDR1 MNHEY and CDR2 SVGAGI. After removal of 4 bases from V and 6 bases from J, the junction contained 8 bases not matched to a gene. In DNA, the CDR3 is TGTGCCAGCAGTTCCCCGGACAGGGGGCGAGTCAATGAGCAGTTCTTC. Protein product: CASSSPDRGRVNEQFF.

This chain links TRBV5-1 with TRBJ1-2, with D perhaps matching TRBD1 (6 bases). The ends were cut back, 2 bases at V and 7 bases at J, with 18 bases in the middle. Germline CDR1 SGHRS, CDR2 YFSETQ. CDR3 length: 15 amino acids. CDR3 protein: CASSLGGRQGGGYTF. CDR3 in DNA: TGCGCCAGCAGCTTAGGGGGACGGCAAGGGGGTGGCTACACCTTC.

The rearrangement uses TRBV19 and TRBJ2-3; TRBD1 matches at 8 bases. Germline CDR1 is LNHDA and CDR2 is SQIVND (reference sequence). V was pared by 4 bases and J by 6 bases, with 3 bases of the junction left unmatched. CDR3 length: 13 residues. The CDR3 DNA sequence: TGTGCCAGTAGTAGACAGGGGTCGGATACGCAGTATTTT. This encodes CASSRQGSDTQYF.